The clone carrying this T cell receptor (beta chain) was recorded many times. Germline CDR1 is SQVTM and CDR2 is ANQGSEA. The V gene end was trimmed by 7 bases and the J gene end by 13 bases; junction bases not matched to a gene: 15. The CDR3 has 12 residues. These data originate in a study of early T cells in non-severe SARS-CoV-2 infection. Individual cDNA molecules received unique molecular identifiers during library preparation. TCRdb ran MiXCR on the 5' RACE reads and lists one entry per CDR3 protein. The sample contains some 56,000 distinct CDR3 sequences, over 9.5% of which appear only once. V usage is TRBV29-1 and J usage is TRBJ2-7; 8 nucleotides match TRBD1. This TCR was sampled from an adult who was a healthcare worker with PCR-confirmed SARS-CoV-2 infection or an uninfected control (not recorded which). Sequencing input: whole blood. The CDR3 protein is CSAGGQQGDRYF. The CDR3 region has the DNA TGCAGCGCCGGCGGCCAACAGGGGGACCGATACTTC.